One T cell receptor (beta chain) is described in this entry. Its cognate antigen is unknown. The repertoire was sequenced with immunoSEQ multiplex PCR; TCRdb's copy has only in-frame clones and lacks some. Here the sample spans tens of thousands of clones, 89% being singletons. This record belongs to a study of graft-versus-host responses after intestinal transplantation. Trimming cost V 6 bases and J 0 bases; bases outside gene matches: 9. The V gene's germline CDR1 is KGHSH and CDR2 LQKENI. This CDR3 comprises 16 residues. The rearrangement links TRBV18 to TRBJ2-3, with 7 bases fitting TRBD2. This TCR was recovered from a human donor who was the organ donor for an intestinal transplant. Here the sequenced sample was unstimulated CD4+ T cells sorted from spleen or lymph node cells, taken before transplant. The CDR3 DNA follows: TGTGCCAGCTCGTTTTCCGCGGGAGCTAGCACAGATACGCAGTATTTT. This codes for CASSFSAGASTDTQYF. The full variable domain, in which reference TRBV18 and TRBJ2-3 provide the parts outside the CDR3, is NAGVMQNPRHLVRRRGQEARLRCSPMKGHSHVYWYRQLPEEGLKFMVYLQKENIIDESGMPKERFSAEFPKEGPSILRIQQVVRGDSAAYFCASSFSAGASTDTQYFGPGTRLTVL.